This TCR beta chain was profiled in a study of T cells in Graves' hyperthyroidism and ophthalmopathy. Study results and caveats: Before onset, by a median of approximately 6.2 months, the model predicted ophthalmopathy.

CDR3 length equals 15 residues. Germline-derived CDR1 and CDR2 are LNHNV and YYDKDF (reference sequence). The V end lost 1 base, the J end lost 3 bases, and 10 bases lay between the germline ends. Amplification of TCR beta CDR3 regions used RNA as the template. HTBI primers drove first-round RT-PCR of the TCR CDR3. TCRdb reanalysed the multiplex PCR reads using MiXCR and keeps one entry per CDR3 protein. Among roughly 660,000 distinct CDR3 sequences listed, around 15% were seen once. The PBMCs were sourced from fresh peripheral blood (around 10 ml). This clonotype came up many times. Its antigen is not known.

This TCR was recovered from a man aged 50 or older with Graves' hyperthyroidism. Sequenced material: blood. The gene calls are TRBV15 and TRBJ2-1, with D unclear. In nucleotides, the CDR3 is TGTGCCACCAGCAGAGCTGGGCCGGGCTACAATGAGCAGTTCTTC. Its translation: CATSRAGPGYNEQFF.